This TCR beta chain stems from a study of cytomegalovirus exposure and HLA in healthy donors. Findings of the study overall: Prior analysis indicated that the majority of TCR beta V segments exhibited productivity approximately 90% or approximately 30% of the time. There were reportedly fewer N-insertions in an Asian-associated ancestry cluster than the approximately 670-donor mean, in a later analysis.

The PCR contained 60 Vbeta and 13 Jbeta primers. Sequenced by immunoSEQ multiplex PCR; TCRdb stores in-frame clones only, minus some. The sample records more than 80,000 clones, 82% being singletons. Germline V CDR1 and CDR2: MRHNA, SNTAGT. Trimming took 2 bases from V and 11 from J, leaving 12 bases between them. There are 12 residues in the CDR3. For this clone: Its antigen remains unidentified.

The chain carries TRBV6-4 and TRBJ1-1; D not resolved. This clonotype was obtained from a man in his fifties or sixties in good health and CMV-seronegative. Sequenced: PBMCs. CDR3 amino acids: CASSDPLGMAFF. CDR3 bases: TGTGCCAGCAGTGACCCCCTAGGTATGGCTTTCTTT.